These 13 T cell receptor beta chains came from one sample sequenced in a study of spatial heterogeneity in lung cancer. TCRdb reanalysed the 5' RACE reads using MiXCR and keeps one entry per CDR3 protein. The repertoire holds 35,000 to 55,000 distinct CDR3 sequences, with roughly 15% as singletons. As for time point: sample taken at primary tumor resection. Sequencing was performed on PBMCs, taken at surgery. These receptors were obtained from a male donor with early-stage non-small cell lung cancer.

This chain connects TRBV2 to TRBJ2-2; D assignment may be TRBD1 or TRBD2 (6 bases each). CDR3 length: 14 amino acids. Germline V gene lookup returns CDR1 SNHLY and CDR2 FYNNEI. Trimming removed 6 bases at V and 6 bases at J, with 14 bases between. CDR3 in amino acids: CASSGRGLAGELFF. The CDR3 DNA is TGTGCCAGCAGCGGACGGGGGCTCGCCGGGGAGCTGTTTTTT.

This rearrangement joins TRBV7-2 to TRBJ2-7; no clear D. The CDR3 is 12 amino acids. Germline CDR1 and CDR2: SGHTA and FQGNSA. V lost 5 bases, J lost 7 bases, and 12 bases lay in between. CDR3 DNA sequence: TGTGCCAGCAGCGTCGCCGCTGGAGAGCAGTACTTC. This encodes CASSVAAGEQYF. Together with reference TRBV7-2 and TRBJ2-7, the CDR3 gives the full variable domain: GAGVSQSPSNKVTEKGKDVELRCDPISGHTALYWYRQSLGQGLEFLIYFQGNSAPDKSGLPSDRFSAERTGGSVSTLTIQRTQQEDSAVYLCASSVAAGEQYFGPGTRLTVT.

This clonotype has just a few counts. The chain recombines TRBV28 with TRBJ1-5, with 9 bases that match TRBD1. Germline CDR1 MDHEN, CDR2 SYDVKM. CDR3 length: 16 residues. V lost 7 bases, J lost 6 bases, and 13 bases stayed unmatched. CDR3 protein: CASTQGGQGRIQPQHF. The CDR3 DNA follows: TGTGCCAGCACCCAGGGGGGACAGGGACGGATTCAGCCCCAGCATTTT. Full variable domain (missing parts from reference TRBV28 and TRBJ1-5): DVKVTQSSRYLVKRTGEKVFLECVQDMDHENMFWYRQDPGLGLRLIYFSYDVKMKEKGDIPEGYSVSREKKERFSLILESASTNQTSMYLCASTQGGQGRIQPQHFGDGTRLSIL.

This sequence joins TRBV2 and TRBJ1-1; 10 nucleotides match TRBD1. CDR3 length equals 13 residues. Per germline, CDR1 SNHLY and CDR2 FYNNEI. J lost 5 bases, V lost 4 bases, and 1 base had no gene match. CDR3: CASSGDRGTEAFF. The DNA for the CDR3 is TGTGCCAGCAGTGGGGACAGGGGAACTGAAGCTTTCTTT. The full variable domain, rest sourced from reference TRBV2 and TRBJ1-1, is EPEVTQTPSHQVTQMGQEVILRCVPISNHLYFYWYRQILGQKVEFLVSFYNNEISEKSEIFDDQFSVERPDGSNFTLKIRSTKLEDSAMYFCASSGDRGTEAFFGQGTRLTVV.

The sample holds many counts of this clonotype. J is TRBJ1-1 and V is TRBV4-1; D is undetermined. Germline CDR1 is MGHRA and CDR2 is YSYEKL. CDR3 length: 13 amino acids. V lost 4 bases, J lost 6 bases, and 12 bases lay in between. The CDR3 loop is CASSPPARAEAFF. The CDR3 DNA follows: TGCGCCAGCAGCCCCCCCGCGAGGGCTGAAGCTTTCTTT.

This clonotype was picked up many times. As DNA, the CDR3 is TGCGCCAGCAGACCCGAGCCCTATAATTCACCCCTCCACTTT. Residues: CASRPEPYNSPLHF. The rearrangement links TRBV10-2 to TRBJ1-6; the D is unclear. The CDR3 consists of 14 residues. Per the germline V gene, CDR1 is WSHSY and CDR2 is SAAADI. Trimming shortened V by 6 bases and J by 2 bases, and 8 bases separated the two germline ends.

In its sample, this clonotype was seen many times. The chain carries TRBV20-1 and TRBJ2-7, with 8 bases lining up with TRBD1. The CDR3 is made up of 16 amino acids. Germline CDR1 DFQATT, CDR2 SNEGSKA (reference sequence). After removal of 0 bases from V and 5 bases from J, the junction contained 12 bases not matched to a gene. The CDR3 loop reads CSARDRRQGIIHEQYF. The CDR3 bases are TGCAGTGCTAGAGATCGGCGACAGGGGATCATTCACGAGCAGTACTTC.

This sequence joins TRBV20-1 and TRBJ2-3, with 8 bases identical to TRBD2. Germline assignment: CDR1 DFQATT and CDR2 SNEGSKA (reference sequence). V gave up 6 bases and J gave up 2 bases; unmatched junction bases: 7. The CDR3 has 14 residues. Written as DNA, the CDR3 is TGCAGTGCAAGAAGGACTAGCAACACAGATACGCAGTATTTT. It codes for CSARRTSNTDTQYF.

In its sample, this clonotype was seen a few times. The chain employs TRBV4-2 and TRBJ1-6, with D possibly matching TRBD1 (5 bases). V shed 4 bases and J shed 7 bases, with 20 bases lying between them. The CDR3 contains 17 residues. The germline V gene encodes CDR1 LGHNA and CDR2 YNFKEQ. CDR3: CASSRQQLGGTNSPLHF. The CDR3 nucleotides read TGTGCCAGCAGCCGACAGCAGTTGGGGGGGACCAATTCACCCCTCCACTTT.

V gene TRBV20-1 combines with J gene TRBJ1-5; D unresolved. Germline CDR1 and CDR2: DFQATT and SNEGSKA (reference sequence). The CDR3 spans 13 residues. V was trimmed by 6 bases and J by 7 bases, leaving 16 bases between them. CDR3 region: CSAPLGRSQPQHF. Written as DNA, the CDR3 is TGCAGTGCCCCCTTGGGCAGGAGCCAGCCCCAGCATTTT.

The chain links TRBV7-9 to TRBJ2-7; TRBD2 aligns across 7 bases. The germline CDR1 and CDR2 sequences are SEHNR and FQNEAQ (reference sequence). The CDR3 contains 14 residues. Trimming at V came to 1 base and at J to 2 bases, leaving 2 bases not matched to a gene. The CDR3 region is CASSLGLAPYEQYF. Written as DNA, the CDR3 is TGTGCCAGCAGCTTAGGACTAGCCCCCTACGAGCAGTACTTC.

The chain links TRBV19 to TRBJ1-5; 7 bases line up with TRBD1. V dropped 5 bases and J dropped 3; count of bases not matched to a gene: 10. There are 16 residues in the CDR3. In germline, CDR1 is LNHDA, CDR2 SQIVND (reference sequence). CDR3 bases: TGTGCCAGTAGTCCTCGACAGGGCTTTCCCAATCAGCCCCAGCATTTT. As protein: CASSPRQGFPNQPQHF. The full variable domain, rest sourced from reference TRBV19 and TRBJ1-5, is DGGITQSPKYLFRKEGQNVTLSCEQNLNHDAMYWYRQDPGQGLRLIYYSQIVNDFQKGDIAEGYSVSREKKESFPLTVTSAQKNPTAFYLCASSPRQGFPNQPQHFGDGTRLSIL.

This chain joins TRBV4-1 and TRBJ2-2; D unresolved. There are 16 residues in the CDR3. Looked up from germline, CDR1 is MGHRA and CDR2 is YSYEKL. The V end lost 0 bases, the J end lost 4 bases, and 12 bases lay between the germline ends. The CDR3, as DNA: TGCGCCAGCAGCCAAGATTTAGTGACGGGCACCGGGGAGCTGTTTTTT. Its translation is CASSQDLVTGTGELFF.